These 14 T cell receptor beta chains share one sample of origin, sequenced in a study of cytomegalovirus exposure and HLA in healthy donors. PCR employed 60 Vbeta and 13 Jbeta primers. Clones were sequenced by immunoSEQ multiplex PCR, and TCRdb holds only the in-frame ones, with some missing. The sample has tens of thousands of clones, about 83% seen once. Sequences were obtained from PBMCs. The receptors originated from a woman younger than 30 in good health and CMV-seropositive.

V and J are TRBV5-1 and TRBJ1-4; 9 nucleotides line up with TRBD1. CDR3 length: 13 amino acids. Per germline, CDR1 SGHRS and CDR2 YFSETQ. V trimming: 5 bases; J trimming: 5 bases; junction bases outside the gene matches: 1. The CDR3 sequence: CASRTGGNEKLFF. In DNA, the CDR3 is TGCGCCAGCAGGACAGGGGGGAATGAAAAACTGTTTTTT.

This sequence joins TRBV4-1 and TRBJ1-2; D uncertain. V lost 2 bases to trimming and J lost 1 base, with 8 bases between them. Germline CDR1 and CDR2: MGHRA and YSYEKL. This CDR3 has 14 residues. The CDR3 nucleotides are TGCGCCAGCAGCCAATCGGCGGTTAACTATGGCTACACCTTC. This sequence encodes CASSQSAVNYGYTF.

The CDR3, as DNA: TGTGCCAGCAGCTTGTTCGGGGAAGGGAGGGAGACCCAGTACTTC. It specifies CASSLFGEGRETQYF. The chain combines TRBV5-6 with TRBJ2-5; possibly TRBD2 for D (6 bases). The CDR3 contains 15 residues. The V gene's germline CDR1 is SGHDT and CDR2 YYEEEE. V gave up 1 base and J gave up 5 bases, with 15 bases separating them.

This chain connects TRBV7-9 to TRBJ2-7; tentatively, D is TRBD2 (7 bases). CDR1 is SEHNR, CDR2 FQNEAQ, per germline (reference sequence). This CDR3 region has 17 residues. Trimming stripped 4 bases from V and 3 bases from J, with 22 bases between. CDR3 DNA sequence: TGTGCCAGCAGCTCTAACGATGGGGAGGGGGGACTCTACGAGCAGTACTTC. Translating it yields CASSSNDGEGGLYEQYF.

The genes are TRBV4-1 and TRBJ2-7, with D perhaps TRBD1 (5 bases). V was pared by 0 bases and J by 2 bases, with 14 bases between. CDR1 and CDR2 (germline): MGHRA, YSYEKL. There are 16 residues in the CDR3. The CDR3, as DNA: TGCGCCAGCAGCCAAGATCCAGGGCAGCAAACCTACGAGCAGTACTTC. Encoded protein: CASSQDPGQQTYEQYF.

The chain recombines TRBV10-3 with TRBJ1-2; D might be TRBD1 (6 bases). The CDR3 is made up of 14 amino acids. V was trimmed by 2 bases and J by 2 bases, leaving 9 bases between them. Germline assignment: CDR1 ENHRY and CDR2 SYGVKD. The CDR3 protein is CAISERGGNYGYTF. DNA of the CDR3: TGTGCCATCAGTGAGAGGGGGGGGAACTATGGCTACACCTTC.

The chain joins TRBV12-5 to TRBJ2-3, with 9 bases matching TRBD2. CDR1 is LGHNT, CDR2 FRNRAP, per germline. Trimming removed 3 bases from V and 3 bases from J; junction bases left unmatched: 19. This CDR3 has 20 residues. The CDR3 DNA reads TGTGCTAGTGGTTTACGAGGGCGGGAGGGCATTAGGTGGGTGACAGATACGCAGTATTTT. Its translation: CASGLRGREGIRWVTDTQYF. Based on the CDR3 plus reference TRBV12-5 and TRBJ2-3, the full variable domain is DARVTQTPRHKVTEMGQEVTMRCQPILGHNTVFWYRQTMMQGLELLAYFRNRAPLDDSGMPKDRFSAEMPDATLATLKIQPSEPRDSAVYFCASGLRGREGIRWVTDTQYFGPGTRLTVL.

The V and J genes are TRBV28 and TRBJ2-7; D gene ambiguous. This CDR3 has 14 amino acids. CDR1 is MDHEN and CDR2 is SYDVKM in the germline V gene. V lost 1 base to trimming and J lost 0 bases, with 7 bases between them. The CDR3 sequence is CASSLLDSSYEQYF. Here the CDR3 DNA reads TGTGCCAGCAGTTTATTAGACTCCTCCTACGAGCAGTACTTC. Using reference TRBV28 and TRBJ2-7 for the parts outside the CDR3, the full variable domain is DVKVTQSSRYLVKRTGEKVFLECVQDMDHENMFWYRQDPGLGLRLIYFSYDVKMKEKGDIPEGYSVSREKKERFSLILESASTNQTSMYLCASSLLDSSYEQYFGPGTRLTVT.

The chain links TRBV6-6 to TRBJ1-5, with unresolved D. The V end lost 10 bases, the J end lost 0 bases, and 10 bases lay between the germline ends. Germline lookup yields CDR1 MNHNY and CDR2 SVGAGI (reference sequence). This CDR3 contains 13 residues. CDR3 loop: CATTTYSNQPQHF. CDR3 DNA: TGTGCCACCACGACTTATAGCAATCAGCCCCAGCATTTT.

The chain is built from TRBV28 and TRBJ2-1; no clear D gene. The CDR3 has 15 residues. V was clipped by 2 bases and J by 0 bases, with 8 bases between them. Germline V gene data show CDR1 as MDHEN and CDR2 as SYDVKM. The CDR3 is CASSLGRSSYNEQFF. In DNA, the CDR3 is TGTGCCAGCAGTTTAGGGCGAAGCTCCTACAATGAGCAGTTCTTC.

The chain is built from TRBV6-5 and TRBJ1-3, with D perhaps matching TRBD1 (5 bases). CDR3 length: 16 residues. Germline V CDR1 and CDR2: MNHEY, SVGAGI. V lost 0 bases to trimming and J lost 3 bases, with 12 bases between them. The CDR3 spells CASSYSKGAGGNTIYF. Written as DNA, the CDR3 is TGTGCCAGCAGTTACTCCAAAGGGGCCGGTGGAAACACCATATATTTT.

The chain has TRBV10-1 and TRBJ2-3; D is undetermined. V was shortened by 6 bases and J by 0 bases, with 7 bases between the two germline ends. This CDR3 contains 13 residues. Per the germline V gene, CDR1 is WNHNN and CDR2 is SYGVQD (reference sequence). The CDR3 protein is CASRRSSTDTQYF. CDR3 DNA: TGCGCCAGCAGGAGATCTAGCACAGATACGCAGTATTTT.

The CDR3 DNA reads as TGTGCCAGCAGCCCCGCGTCCGGTAACTATGGCTACACCTTC. Protein: CASSPASGNYGYTF. This sequence joins TRBV7-3 and TRBJ1-2, with D unresolved. CDR1 is SGHTA, CDR2 FQGTGA, per germline. This CDR3 region has 14 residues. V gave up 5 bases and J gave up 1 base, with 11 bases separating them.

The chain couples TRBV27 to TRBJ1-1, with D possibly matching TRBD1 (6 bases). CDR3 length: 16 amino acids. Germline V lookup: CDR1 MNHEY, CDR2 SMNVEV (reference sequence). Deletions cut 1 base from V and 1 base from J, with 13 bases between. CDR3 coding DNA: TGTGCCAGCAGTTTATGGGGCGGGGGGGCGAACACTGAAGCTTTCTTT. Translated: CASSLWGGGANTEAFF.